Below, 11 T cell receptor beta chains from the same sample are listed, as sequenced in a study of T cell responses to AZD1222 COVID-19 vaccine. Measured with immunoSEQ multiplex PCR; TCRdb has only the in-frame clones, and not every one. The data hold tens of thousands of clones, with under 95% observed a single time. Here the sequenced sample was peripheral blood, taken 28 days after the second AZD1222 dose. The receptors come from an adult who received the AZD1222 COVID-19 vaccine.

The V call is TRBV6-2 or TRBV6-3, the J call TRBJ2-3; 9 bases fit TRBD1. The germline V gene has CDR1 MNHEY and CDR2 SVGEGT. The CDR3 length is 15 residues. With V trimmed by 2 bases and J by 4 bases, 4 bases remained unmatched. The DNA of the CDR3 is TGTGCCAGCAGTTACAGGGACAGGGATGCAGATACGCAGTATTTT. Translating it yields CASSYRDRDADTQYF.

J is TRBJ2-1 and V is TRBV27; the D is unclear. Trimming took 4 bases from V and 3 from J, leaving 10 bases between them. The length of the CDR3 is 14 residues. CDR1 is MNHEY, CDR2 SMNVEV, per germline (reference sequence). The CDR3 reads CASSSNGDYNEQFF. The CDR3 DNA sequence: TGTGCCAGCAGTTCGAACGGAGACTACAATGAGCAGTTCTTC.

The CDR3 loop reads CASSASTGVGSFNNSPLHF. The CDR3 DNA reads as TGTGCCAGTAGTGCATCTACAGGGGTCGGAAGCTTTAATAATTCACCCCTCCACTTT. The V and J genes are TRBV19 and TRBJ1-6, with 7 bases aligning to TRBD1. The V gene's germline CDR1 is LNHDA and CDR2 SQIVND (reference sequence). Trimming at V came to 5 bases and at J to 5 bases, leaving 18 bases not matched to a gene. This CDR3 is 19 amino acids long.

The V call is TRBV19, the J call TRBJ1-2; D is unresolved. CDR3 length equals 17 residues. Germline V lookup: CDR1 LNHDA, CDR2 SQIVND (reference sequence). With 5 bases removed from V and 4 bases from J, the gap between germline ends came to 23 bases. Here the CDR3 reads CASSPAPFQPEPYGYTF. In DNA form, the CDR3 reads TGTGCCAGTAGTCCGGCGCCCTTCCAGCCGGAGCCCTATGGCTACACCTTC.

The rearrangement joins TRBV20-1 to TRBJ1-2, with a weak D call TRBD1 (5 bases). V was trimmed by 5 bases and J by 6 bases, leaving 10 bases between them. Germline CDR1 is DFQATT and CDR2 is SNEGSKA (reference sequence). The CDR3 covers 11 residues. The CDR3 nucleotides read TGCAGTGCTCGACGGGGGGATGGCTACACCTTC. As protein: CSARRGDGYTF.

This clone came up once. The chain joins TRBV5-1 to TRBJ1-4, with 9 bases matching TRBD1. V lost 5 bases to trimming and J lost 4 bases; unmatched junction nucleotides: 3. The CDR3 sequence is 14 residues long. Looked up from germline, CDR1 is SGHRS and CDR2 is YFSETQ. The chain's CDR3 is CASRWTGDNEKLFF. Here the CDR3 DNA reads TGCGCCAGCAGGTGGACAGGGGATAATGAAAAACTGTTTTTT.

The chain uses TRBV28 and TRBJ1-5; tentatively, D is TRBD1 (5 bases). CDR1 MDHEN and CDR2 SYDVKM come from the germline V gene. V was trimmed by 7 bases and J by 5 bases, leaving 18 bases between them. CDR3 length: 15 residues. CDR3 sequence (DNA): TGTGCCAGCATACCATTTCCAGGGTCTGATCAGCCCCAGCATTTT. This translates into CASIPFPGSDQPQHF.

This clone was counted a single time. The V and J genes are TRBV7-2 and TRBJ1-6, with D unresolved. Trimming removed 2 bases from V and 4 bases from J, with 9 bases in between. Germline CDR1 and CDR2: SGHTA and FQGNSA. The CDR3 runs to 15 residues. CDR3 bases: TGTGCCAGCAGCTTATCTGTGGATTATAATTCACCCCTCCACTTT. Translated, it gives CASSLSVDYNSPLHF. The full variable domain, rest sourced from reference TRBV7-2 and TRBJ1-6, is GAGVSQSPSNKVTEKGKDVELRCDPISGHTALYWYRQSLGQGLEFLIYFQGNSAPDKSGLPSDRFSAERTGGSVSTLTIQRTQQEDSAVYLCASSLSVDYNSPLHFGNGTRLTVT.

This clone has just one count. This sequence joins TRBV5-1 and TRBJ2-6, with D maybe TRBD1 (5 bases). The length of the CDR3 is 15 residues. Germline CDR1 and CDR2: SGHRS and YFSETQ. V shed 4 bases and J shed 0 bases, with 8 bases lying between them. CDR3 nucleotides: TGCGCCAGCAGCCAGGGTAGCTCTGGGGCCAACGTCCTGACTTTC. It translates to CASSQGSSGANVLTF.

V usage is TRBV14 and J usage is TRBJ1-6; 9 bases map to TRBD1. This CDR3 has 15 residues. The J segment lost 8 bases and the V segment lost 4 bases, leaving 6 bases of the junction unmatched. Germline CDR1 and CDR2: SGHDN and FVKESK. CDR3 DNA: TGTGCCAGCAGCCCGTGGGACAGGGCGGATTCACCCCTCCACTTT. Its translation is CASSPWDRADSPLHF.

The rearrangement uses TRBV15 and TRBJ2-1; the match to TRBD1 covers 12 bases. Trimming removed 0 bases from V and 9 bases from J; junction bases left unmatched: 9. The CDR3 consists of 17 residues. From germline, CDR1 is LNHNV and CDR2 YYDKDF (reference sequence). The CDR3 loop reads CATSREGTGGRRVEQFF. CDR3 nucleotide sequence: TGTGCCACCAGCAGAGAGGGGACAGGGGGCAGACGCGTTGAGCAGTTCTTC.